This T cell receptor (beta chain) came from a study of cytomegalovirus exposure and HLA in healthy donors. To note about this clone: What it binds is unknown.

The PCR employed 60 Vbeta primers together with 13 Jbeta primers. The repertoire was sequenced with immunoSEQ multiplex PCR; TCRdb's copy has only in-frame clones and lacks some. The repertoire holds some 180,000 clones, with about an eighth as singletons. CDR3 length equals 16 residues. The junction had 9 bases not matched to a gene; V was cut back by 6 bases and J by 0 bases. CDR1 and CDR2 (germline): MDHEN, SYDVKM. Study-level results: A later analysis linked a missense DCLRE1C variant to TCR beta V- and J-gene trimming.

Sequencing was carried out using PBMCs. The receptor comes from a man between 45 and 60 years old in good health and CMV-seropositive. This chain links TRBV28 with TRBJ1-1, with 8 nucleotides matching TRBD1. The DNA for the CDR3 is TGTGCCAGCAGATTCCCTGGGACAGGAATGAACACTGAAGCTTTCTTT. Translated, it gives CASRFPGTGMNTEAFF.